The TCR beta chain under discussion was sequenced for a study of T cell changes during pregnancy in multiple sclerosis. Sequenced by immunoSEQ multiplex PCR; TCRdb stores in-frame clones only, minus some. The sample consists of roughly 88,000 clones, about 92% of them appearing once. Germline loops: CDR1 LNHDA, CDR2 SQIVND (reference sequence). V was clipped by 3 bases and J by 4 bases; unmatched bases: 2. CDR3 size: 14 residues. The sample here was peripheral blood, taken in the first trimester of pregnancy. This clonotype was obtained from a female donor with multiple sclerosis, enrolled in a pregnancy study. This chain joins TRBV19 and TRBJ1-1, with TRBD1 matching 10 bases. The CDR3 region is CASSIDRGPTEAFF. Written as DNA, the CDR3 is TGTGCCAGTAGTATCGACAGGGGGCCCACTGAAGCTTTCTTT.